This T cell receptor (beta chain) appears in the sequencing data of a study of Graves' ophthalmopathy and Graves' hyperthyroidism. Study-wide results and caveats: Cross-validated, the 13-signature model showed 87.88%/81.08% sensitivity/specificity, and 80%/75% in the test set. In predicting ophthalmopathy progression, the model reached roughly 69% sensitivity and 72.22% specificity. Among expanded thyroid clonotypes above 0.001 frequency, most also occurred in blood.

Clinical symptoms and serum thyroxine were used for diagnosis; TRAb, thyroid ultrasound and orbital computed tomography were also relied on. Per the germline V gene, CDR1 is WSHSY and CDR2 is SAAADI. V lost 3 bases and J 6 bases, leaving 15 bases between the germline ends. The CDR3 spans 15 residues. With respect to this clonotype: Its antigen is not known.

RNA transcripts yielded amplified TCR beta CDR3 regions. A first-round RT-PCR used HTBI primers, followed by a second-round multiplex PCR. TCRdb analysed the multiplex PCR reads with MiXCR anew, one entry per CDR3 protein. The repertoire holds roughly 1.1 million distinct CDR3 sequences, about two fifths seen once, with roughly 10% in the top ten. The TCR sequence derives from an adult man with Graves' hyperthyroidism. The V call is TRBV10-2, the J call TRBJ1-5, with a tentative D call TRBD1 (5 bases). The sequencing sample was made of peripheral blood or thyroid tissue (not recorded which). CDR3: CASSDHKPDTQPQHF. The CDR3 DNA reads as TGCGCCAGCAGTGACCACAAACCGGACACTCAGCCCCAGCATTTT.